Listed below are T cell receptor beta chains from one sample, sequenced in a study of cytomegalovirus exposure and HLA in healthy donors. Repertoires were generated with immunoSEQ multiplex PCR, while TCRdb's copy carries only in-frame clones and drops some. The sample holds tens of thousands of clones. Sequenced: PBMCs. Receptor source: a woman under 40 in good health and CMV-seronegative. Both conserved end residues are part of each CDR3. The order of the fields is D gene, J gene, V gene, CDR3 DNA, CDR3 protein. The D gene is left open where the match is weak.

TRBD2 TRBJ2-7 TRBV30 TGTGCCTGGACGGGGGAGCGGGAGCCCTACGAGCAGTACTTC CAWTGEREPYEQYF
TRBD1 TRBJ2-7 TRBV7-6 TGTGCCAGCAGCAAAGCCGGGACAGGGGGAGCCTACGAGCAGTACTTC CASSKAGTGGAYEQYF
NA TRBJ2-5 TRBV7-2 TGTGCCAGCAGCCTCGGGTCAGTAGAGACCCAGTACTTC CASSLGSVETQYF
TRBD1 TRBJ1-2 TRBV14 TGTGCCAGCAGTCGGCAGGGGGCTAACTATGGCTACACCTTC CASSRQGANYGYTF
NA TRBJ2-6 TRBV7-8 TGTGCCAGCAGCTTAGCGGCGGGGAGCGGGGCCAACGTCCTGACTTTC CASSLAAGSGANVLTF
NA TRBJ2-7 TRBV19 TGTGCCAGTAGTCTGGGCAGGGCTCTCTCCTACGAGCAGTACTTC CASSLGRALSYEQYF
NA TRBJ1-2 TRBV4-1 TGCGCCAGCAGCCAATCGGGTGACTATGGCTACACCTTC CASSQSGDYGYTF
TRBD1 TRBJ1-6 TRBV27 TGTGCCAGCAGTTCGGGGACAGGGGCTTCGGGATCACCCCTCCACTTT CASSSGTGASGSPLHF
NA TRBJ1-1 TRBV9 TGTGCCAGCAGCGTAGCTCAGGGGATAGTCACTGAAGCTTTCTTT CASSVAQGIVTEAFF
TRBD2 TRBJ2-7 TRBV15 TGTGCCACCAGCAGAGAGGGGACTAGTTACTTCGAGCAGTACTTC CATSREGTSYFEQYF
TRBD1 TRBJ1-4 TRBV5-1 TGCGCCAGCAGCTTGGGAGGGACAGTTGAAAAACTGTTTTTT CASSLGGTVEKLFF
NA TRBJ2-7 TRBV10-2 TGCGCCACCCATAGCTTCCCGGACATGGGGAAACTTTACGAGCAGTACTTC CATHSFPDMGKLYEQYF
TRBD1 TRBJ2-5 TRBV29-1 TGCAGCGTTGAACCTCGACAGGGGGACCACCAAGAGACCCAGTACTTC CSVEPRQGDHQETQYF
TRBD2 TRBJ2-1 TRBV6-5 TGTGCCAGCAGTTACCAGCGGGAGGGCCCCTACAATGAGCAGTTCTTC CASSYQREGPYNEQFF
NA TRBJ1-2 TRBV30 TGTGCCGCCCGCCCGGGGGGCGATGGCTACACCTTC CAARPGGDGYTF
TRBD1 TRBJ1-2 TRBV15 TGTGCCACCAGCAGAGATGAACAGGGGGCCGTCTATGGCTACACCTTC CATSRDEQGAVYGYTF
TRBD2 TRBJ2-1 TRBV29-1 TGCAGCTTTCAGACCCTAGCGGGTCTCCGAGGGGGCAATGAGCAGTTCTTC CSFQTLAGLRGGNEQFF
TRBD1 TRBJ1-3 TRBV28 TGTGCCAGCAGTCCCTGGGACAGGCTAGGGGGAAACACCATATATTTT CASSPWDRLGGNTIYF
NA TRBJ1-5 TRBV19 TGTGCCAGTAGTATAGAGAGCAGGGTCGGTCAGCCCCAGCATTTT CASSIESRVGQPQHF
NA TRBJ1-2 TRBV19 TGTGCCAGTAGTATAGGGGCAGGCTACACCTTC CASSIGAGYTF
TRBD1 TRBJ2-1 TRBV11-3 TGTGCCAGCAGCTTGGGACAGACCCTTTACAATGAGCAGTTCTTC CASSLGQTLYNEQFF
NA TRBJ2-5 TRBV11-2 TGTGCCAGCAGCCGGGACAAAGAGACCCAGTACTTC CASSRDKETQYF
TRBD1 TRBJ1-1 TRBV9 TGTGCCAGCAGCGCTCGGACAGGGAACGCTGAAGCTTTCTTT CASSARTGNAEAFF
NA TRBJ1-3 TRBV11-2 TGTGCCAGCAGCTTAGATCCCCGGGAGATCTCTGGAAACACCATATATTTT CASSLDPREISGNTIYF
TRBD1 TRBJ1-6 TRBV9 TGTGCCAGCAGCCCAATCGACAGGGTTACCTATAATTCACCCCTCCACTTT CASSPIDRVTYNSPLHF
NA TRBJ1-1 TRBV10-3 TGTGCCATCAGTGGGGCAGAAAACACTGAAGCTTTCTTT CAISGAENTEAFF
NA TRBJ2-3 TRBV29-1 TGCAGCGTTGACGCAGCCAGGTCAGATACGCAGTATTTT CSVDAARSDTQYF
NA TRBJ2-7 TRBV6-5 TGTGCCAGCAGCAGGCACAGAGCCTACGAGCAGTACTTC CASSRHRAYEQYF
TRBD2 TRBJ2-5 TRBV30 TGTTCGTGCGGGAGTGAGGAGAACCAGTACTTC CSCGSEENQYF
NA TRBJ1-2 TRBV7-9 TGTGCCAGCAGCCGGGACATCTATGGCTACACCTTC CASSRDIYGYTF
NA TRBJ2-7 TRBV7-9 TGTGCCAGCAGCTCCGGAGTTGAGCAGTACTTC CASSSGVEQYF
NA TRBJ1-2 TRBV30 TGTGCCTGGACGAGGGGGTACGGTGGGTATGGCTACACCTTC CAWTRGYGGYGYTF
NA TRBJ1-2 TRBV7-6 TGTGCCAGCAGCTTAGGGAACAGTTATGGCTACACCTTC CASSLGNSYGYTF
NA TRBJ1-5 TRBV10-3 TGTGCCATCACCTCAGGGGACAATCAGCCCCAGCATTTT CAITSGDNQPQHF
NA TRBJ2-2 TRBV7-3 TGTGCCAGCAGCACAGGGTACACCGGGGAGCTGTTTTTT CASSTGYTGELFF
TRBD1 TRBJ1-5 TRBV7-2 TGTGCCAGCAGCTTAACGACAGGGGAGCGTCAGCCCCAGCATTTT CASSLTTGERQPQHF
NA TRBJ1-1 TRBV28 TGTGCCAGCAGTTTCCCAGGGGTAGGAAACACTGAAGCTTTCTTT CASSFPGVGNTEAFF
TRBD1 TRBJ1-1 TRBV18 TGTGCCAGCTCACAGGGGGCCAACACTGAAGCTTTCTTT CASSQGANTEAFF
NA TRBJ2-7 TRBV11-2 TGTGCCAGCAGCTTAGATAGGCAGGGGACCTACGAGCAGTACTTC CASSLDRQGTYEQYF
NA TRBJ2-5 TRBV4-1 TGCGCCAGCAGCCAAGATGCGGTGACCCAGTACTTC CASSQDAVTQYF
TRBD1 TRBJ2-7 TRBV2 TGTGCCAGCACCGACGGGACAGGGAGGTACGAGCAGTACTTC CASTDGTGRYEQYF
NA TRBJ2-7 TRBV27 TGTGCCACCTCAAGAGCCTACTCCTCCTACGAGCAGTACTTC CATSRAYSSYEQYF
NA TRBJ1-5 TRBV9 TGTGCCAGCAGCGGCGGAGTGGATCAGCCCCAGCATTTT CASSGGVDQPQHF
NA TRBJ2-3 TRBV28 TGTGCCAGCGGCCCGGGAGACAGGGCCACAGATACGCAGTATTTT CASGPGDRATDTQYF
TRBD2 TRBJ2-5 TRBV30 TGTGCCTGGAGTGGGGGACTAGCGGGTCAAGAGAACCAGTACTTC CAWSGGLAGQENQYF
NA TRBJ2-7 TRBV6-1 TGTGCCAGCTACGAACCGGGATATTTAACCTACGAGCAGTACTTC CASYEPGYLTYEQYF
NA TRBJ2-7 TRBV19 TGTGCCAGTAGTTTCGACACCCTCTACGAGCAGTACTTC CASSFDTLYEQYF
TRBD2 TRBJ2-5 TRBV4-2 TGTGCCAGCAGCCAAGAAGGGTCGGGAGGAGGAGAGAACCAGTACTTC CASSQEGSGGGENQYF
NA TRBJ2-2 TRBV4-2 TGTGCCAGCAGCCAAGATTATGGCCGCCAGGGAGGAACCGGGGAGCTGTTTTTT CASSQDYGRQGGTGELFF